Below, 31 T cell receptor beta chains from the same sample are listed, as sequenced in a study of technical replicates of blood from several donors. Produced via immunoSEQ multiplex PCR; TCRdb's table is partial and in-frame only. The top ten hold 0.39% of the sample, which has about 80,000 clones, roughly 91% seen once. Sequencing was carried out using T cells isolated from PBMCs. The receptors come from a human donor in good health.

This chain connects TRBV5-6 to TRBJ2-1; D is possibly TRBD2 (6 bases). Germline V CDR1 and CDR2: SGHDT, YYEEEE. V lost 4 bases and J lost 3, with 17 bases in between. CDR3 length: 16 amino acids. CDR3 protein: CASSGESGTLYNEQFF. CDR3 bases: TGTGCCAGCAGCGGAGAATCCGGGACTCTCTACAATGAGCAGTTCTTC.

The gene calls are TRBV11-2 and TRBJ1-3, with D unresolved. This CDR3 comprises 16 residues. The germline CDR1 and CDR2 sequences are SGHAT and FQNNGV. Trimming shortened V by 3 bases and J by 1 base, and 13 bases separated the two germline ends. Here the CDR3 DNA reads TGTGCCAGCAGCTTCGGGTCAGTTGGGTCTGGAAACACCATATATTTT. It yields the protein CASSFGSVGSGNTIYF.

V gene TRBV15 combines with J gene TRBJ2-3; D is unclear. The CDR3 extends over 16 amino acids. Trimming took off 1 base at V and 3 bases at J, with 14 bases between the two ends. Germline CDR1 LNHNV, CDR2 YYDKDF (reference sequence). CDR3 loop: CATSRGRLPGTDTQYF. CDR3 nucleotides: TGTGCCACCAGCAGAGGGAGATTACCTGGGACAGATACGCAGTATTTT.

The rearrangement links TRBV29-1 to TRBJ1-3; possible D gene TRBD1, 6 bases. Germline values: CDR1 SQVTM, CDR2 ANQGSEA. Trimming left V 3 bases short and J 4 bases short, with 10 bases between. This CDR3 has 13 residues. The CDR3: CSVEAGVGNTIYF. Here the CDR3 DNA reads TGCAGCGTTGAGGCAGGGGTCGGAAACACCATATATTTT.

CDR3 protein: CASSKERDRDGYTF. The CDR3 DNA reads as TGTGCCAGCAGCAAGGAACGGGACAGAGATGGCTACACCTTC. The rearrangement joins TRBV21-1 to TRBJ1-2; the D call of TRBD1 is as the table states it, not checked on the DNA. TRBV21-1 is reported as a pseudogene. The CDR3 is 14 residues long.

The chain has TRBV29-1 and TRBJ2-7, with 7 bases that match TRBD2. V shed 4 bases, J shed 5 bases, and the junction held 5 bases outside the gene matches. Germline CDR1 SQVTM, CDR2 ANQGSEA. This CDR3 comprises 12 residues. The CDR3 nucleotides are TGCAGCGTTGGGGAGGGGAACAACGAGCAGTACTTC. Its protein is CSVGEGNNEQYF.

The gene calls are TRBV10-1 and TRBJ2-1; weak D call: TRBD2 (6 bases). The V gene lost 6 bases and the J gene lost 8 bases, with 20 bases spanning the gap. The CDR3 consists of 15 residues. Looked up from germline, CDR1 is WNHNN and CDR2 is SYGVQD (reference sequence). The CDR3 reads CASRRDKAYGYEQFF. The CDR3 DNA reads as TGCGCCAGCAGGCGGGATAAAGCTTATGGCTATGAGCAGTTCTTC.

J is TRBJ1-5 and V is TRBV18, with 8 nucleotides matching TRBD1. V trimming: 3 bases; J trimming: 4 bases; junction bases outside the gene matches: 5. The CDR3 has 15 residues. CDR1 KGHSH and CDR2 LQKENI come from the germline V gene. CDR3 DNA: TGTGCCAGCTCACCGACGACAGGGGCGAATCAGCCCCAGCATTTT. Residues: CASSPTTGANQPQHF.

The chain uses TRBV28 and TRBJ2-5; 8 bases map to TRBD2. Trimming cost V 0 bases and J 7 bases; bases outside gene matches: 4. The CDR3 is 14 amino acids. Looked up from germline, CDR1 is MDHEN and CDR2 is SYDVKM. CDR3: CASSLWAGGGTQYF. The CDR3 DNA is TGTGCCAGCAGTTTATGGGCGGGAGGCGGGACCCAGTACTTC. The variable domain in full, with the rest retrieved from reference TRBV28 and TRBJ2-5, is DVKVTQSSRYLVKRTGEKVFLECVQDMDHENMFWYRQDPGLGLRLIYFSYDVKMKEKGDIPEGYSVSREKKERFSLILESASTNQTSMYLCASSLWAGGGTQYFGPGTRLLVL.

The V call is TRBV30, the J call TRBJ2-6; D unclear. Germline V gives CDR1 GTSNPN, CDR2 SVGIG (reference sequence). The CDR3 sequence is 13 residues long. The germline V and J ends were trimmed by 7 bases and 2 bases, with 9 bases remaining between them. CDR3 residues: CAFNRAGANVLTF. In DNA, the CDR3 is TGTGCCTTTAACCGGGCTGGGGCCAACGTCCTGACTTTC.

J is TRBJ2-2 and V is TRBV10-3, with 7 bases identical to TRBD1. The germline CDR1 and CDR2 sequences are ENHRY and SYGVKD. The CDR3 extends over 21 amino acids. The V gene end was trimmed by 0 bases and the J gene end by 0 bases; junction bases not matched to a gene: 16. The DNA of the CDR3 is TGTGCCATCAGTGAGTCGATCTTGGCCAGGGGGATTAAAACGAACACCGGGGAGCTGTTTTTT. Translation: CAISESILARGIKTNTGELFF.

The chain recombines TRBV2 with TRBJ1-5; 8 nucleotides align to TRBD1. Losses at the gene ends were 4 bases for V and 6 bases for J; bases not matched to a gene: 5. Looked up from germline, CDR1 is SNHLY and CDR2 is FYNNEI. The CDR3 sequence is 14 residues long. For the CDR3, the DNA is TGTGCCAGCAGTGGGACAGGGCGAGGTCAGCCCCAGCATTTT. Translating it yields CASSGTGRGQPQHF.

The V and J genes are TRBV6-5 and TRBJ2-1, with 7 bases identical to TRBD2. Germline trimming cut 6 bases from V and 0 bases from J; bases unmatched to any gene: 2. The CDR3 is 14 residues long. Germline V gene data show CDR1 as MNHEY and CDR2 as SVGAGI. This chain's CDR3 is CASRGGSSYNEQFF. The CDR3, as DNA: TGTGCCAGCAGGGGGGGGAGCTCCTACAATGAGCAGTTCTTC.

V and J are TRBV6-6 and TRBJ2-7, with D hard to call. The V end was cut by 3 bases, the J end by 2 bases, with 8 bases between. The CDR3 covers 13 residues. CDR1 is MNHNY and CDR2 is SVGAGI in the germline V gene (reference sequence). The CDR3: CASSYTGTYEQYF. In DNA, the CDR3 is TGTGCCAGCAGTTATACCGGTACCTACGAGCAGTACTTC.

CDR3 amino acids: CASRAGSTDTQYF. The CDR3 nucleotides are TGTGCCAGCAGGGCGGGGAGCACAGATACGCAGTATTTT. This chain links TRBV9 with TRBJ2-3; D possibly corresponds to TRBD2 (6 bases). The CDR3 loop spans 13 amino acids. Per the germline V gene, CDR1 is SGDLS and CDR2 is YYNGEE. V was cut by 5 bases and J by 0 bases, with 7 bases left in between.

V usage is TRBV4-3 and J usage is TRBJ1-5; TRBD1 might be the D (5 bases). The CDR3 runs to 18 residues. The V end was cut by 0 bases, the J end by 2 bases, with 17 bases between. Germline CDR1 is LGHNA and CDR2 is YSLEER. CDR3 region: CASSQDRIGVLGNQPQHF. The DNA of the CDR3 is TGCGCCAGCAGCCAAGATAGAATAGGGGTTCTGGGCAATCAGCCCCAGCATTTT.

The chain carries TRBV29-1 and TRBJ2-3; no reliable D call. The CDR3 contains 13 residues. Trimming pared 3 bases from V and 3 bases from J, leaving 10 bases between. Germline loops: CDR1 SQVTM, CDR2 ANQGSEA. CDR3 bases: TGCAGCGTTGAGCGGCCCGGGACAGATACGCAGTATTTT. Translated: CSVERPGTDTQYF.

J is TRBJ2-7 and V is TRBV20-1; D is ambiguous. CDR3 length: 11 residues. The germline V and J ends were trimmed by 6 bases and 7 bases, with 13 bases remaining between them. Germline CDR1 reads DFQATT; CDR2 reads SNEGSKA (reference sequence). The CDR3, as DNA: TGCAGTGCGAACCCAACGAGGGAGCAGTACTTC. Translation gives CSANPTREQYF.

The DNA for the CDR3 is TGTGCCAGCAGCTTAGATAACCAACGCGGGTACTTC. This sequence encodes CASSLDNQRGYF. V usage is TRBV7-9 and J usage is TRBJ2-7, with no clear D. V lost 1 base and J lost 12, with 13 bases in between. The CDR3 consists of 12 residues. Germline values: CDR1 SEHNR, CDR2 FQNEAQ (reference sequence).

The rearrangement uses TRBV30 and TRBJ2-3; D possibly corresponds to TRBD2 (5 bases). Germline V gives CDR1 GTSNPN, CDR2 SVGIG (reference sequence). The CDR3 consists of 15 residues. Trimming left V 0 bases short and J 6 bases short, with 16 bases between. In nucleotides, the CDR3 is TGTGCCTGGAGTGTACCGGGATTACCCTTGGATACGCAGTATTTT. Its translation: CAWSVPGLPLDTQYF.

V is TRBV29-1 and J is TRBJ1-5; 9 positions agree with TRBD1. This CDR3 region has 13 residues. Germline V lookup: CDR1 SQVTM, CDR2 ANQGSEA. Losses at the gene ends were 4 bases for V and 7 bases for J; bases not matched to a gene: 5. CDR3 loop: CSVGWTGVQPQHF. DNA for the CDR3: TGCAGCGTTGGTTGGACAGGGGTACAGCCCCAGCATTTT.

The chain uses TRBV2 and TRBJ1-2, with D maybe TRBD1 (6 bases). This CDR3 is built from 11 residues. Germline CDR1 reads SNHLY; CDR2 reads FYNNEI. Trimming stripped 7 bases from V and 5 bases from J, with 8 bases between. CDR3 DNA sequence: TGTGCCAGCAACGGACAGTATGGCTACACCTTC. It specifies CASNGQYGYTF.

V and J are TRBV5-5 and TRBJ1-2; D gene ambiguous. The CDR3 runs to 14 residues. CDR1 and CDR2 from the germline V gene are SGHKS and YYEKEE (reference sequence). V lost 0 bases and J lost 2, with 8 bases in between. Here the CDR3 reads CASSLDGWNYGYTF. CDR3 DNA sequence: TGTGCCAGCAGCTTGGACGGGTGGAACTATGGCTACACCTTC.

CDR3 bases: TGTGCCAGTAGTATGAGACAGGGGGACTATGGCTACACCTTC. This codes for CASSMRQGDYGYTF. The chain links TRBV19 to TRBJ1-2, with 9 bases fitting TRBD1. The germline CDR1 and CDR2 sequences are LNHDA and SQIVND (reference sequence). The CDR3 spans 14 residues. J lost 3 bases, V lost 3 bases, and 2 bases had no gene match.

This clone was counted once. The chain's CDR3 is CASSPGLAYNEQFF. CDR3 DNA sequence: TGTGCCAGCAGCCCGGGACTAGCCTACAATGAGCAGTTCTTC. The rearrangement uses TRBV11-2 and TRBJ2-1, with 8 bases fitting TRBD2. Germline V gene lookup returns CDR1 SGHAT and CDR2 FQNNGV. The length of the CDR3 is 14 residues. The V and J ends lost 5 bases and 2 bases, in that order; junction bases with no gene match: 2.

This clone was observed a single time. The rearrangement joins TRBV5-1 to TRBJ2-5; 9 bases line up with TRBD2. Germline V gives CDR1 SGHRS, CDR2 YFSETQ. Trimming cost V 4 bases and J 5 bases; bases outside gene matches: 9. The CDR3 is 15 amino acids. The CDR3: CASSREGLAGETQYF. DNA for the CDR3: TGCGCCAGCAGCCGGGAGGGACTAGCCGGGGAGACCCAGTACTTC.

The chain uses TRBV28 and TRBJ2-1; tentatively, D is TRBD2 (6 bases). This CDR3 comprises 16 residues. Trimming removed 3 bases at V and 3 bases at J, with 15 bases between. Germline V gene lookup returns CDR1 MDHEN and CDR2 SYDVKM. CDR3 sequence (DNA): TGTGCCAGCAGTTTCATCGGGAGTGATTTCTACAATGAGCAGTTCTTC. It codes for CASSFIGSDFYNEQFF. The full variable domain, in which reference TRBV28 and TRBJ2-1 provide the parts outside the CDR3, is DVKVTQSSRYLVKRTGEKVFLECVQDMDHENMFWYRQDPGLGLRLIYFSYDVKMKEKGDIPEGYSVSREKKERFSLILESASTNQTSMYLCASSFIGSDFYNEQFFGPGTRLTVL.

The chain combines TRBV27 with TRBJ1-5; D remains unclear. Germline CDR1 reads MNHEY; CDR2 reads SMNVEV (reference sequence). This CDR3 has 14 amino acids. The V end was cut by 2 bases, the J end by 8 bases, with 13 bases between. This chain's CDR3 is CASSLNSVLEPQHF. The CDR3 DNA sequence: TGTGCCAGCAGTTTAAATTCGGTGTTGGAGCCCCAGCATTTT.

CDR3 DNA: TGTGCCAGCAGTTTAATAGGCGGACAGGGGGGAGGCTACACCTTC. Its protein is CASSLIGGQGGGYTF. The V and J genes are TRBV27 and TRBJ1-2; 10 bases agree with TRBD1. The CDR3 runs to 15 residues. CDR1 and CDR2 (germline): MNHEY, SMNVEV (reference sequence). The V gene end was trimmed by 2 bases and the J gene end by 8 bases; junction bases not matched to a gene: 8.

This clone showed up just a few times. The chain joins TRBV18 to TRBJ2-7; TRBD2 might be the D (6 bases). V lost 2 bases to trimming and J lost 6 bases, with 11 bases between them. CDR1 is KGHSH, CDR2 LQKENI, per germline. CDR3 length equals 13 residues. The CDR3 DNA follows: TGTGCCAGCTCACCAATGGAGGGTGTCGAGCAGTACTTC. This codes for CASSPMEGVEQYF.

The V gene is TRBV6-5, the J gene TRBJ1-1; tentatively, D is TRBD1 (6 bases). Germline V lookup: CDR1 MNHEY, CDR2 SVGAGI. The germline V and J ends were trimmed by 1 base and 1 base, with 10 bases remaining between them. The CDR3 extends over 15 amino acids. The CDR3 sequence: CASSYFAGANTEAFF. The CDR3 DNA follows: TGTGCCAGCAGTTACTTCGCAGGGGCGAACACTGAAGCTTTCTTT.